This paragraph reports one T cell receptor beta chain. These data originate in a study of T cell changes during pregnancy in multiple sclerosis. Only in-frame clones appear in the TCRdb table, and some are missing; sequencing was by immunoSEQ multiplex PCR. The profile covers tens of thousands of clones, with over 90% appearing a single time and approximately 0.41% taken by the ten largest. Per germline, CDR1 SGHRS and CDR2 YFSETQ. This CDR3 is built from 15 residues. The germline V and J ends were trimmed by 0 bases and 8 bases, with 17 bases remaining between them. Sequences were derived from CD4+ T cells from peripheral blood mononuclear cells, sampled in the second trimester of pregnancy. This chain links TRBV5-1 with TRBJ1-1, with D tentatively TRBD1 (6 bases). This receptor was obtained from a female donor with multiple sclerosis, enrolled in a pregnancy study. The CDR3 DNA sequence: TGCGCCAGCAGCTTGGACAGGGTAGGAACGGTAGAAGCTTTCTTT. Protein: CASSLDRVGTVEAFF.